This T cell receptor (beta chain) was captured by sequencing in a study of T-cell memory formation after mild COVID-19. TCRdb independently ran MiXCR on the 5' RACE reads; one entry per CDR3 protein. The table lists some 450,000 distinct CDR3 sequences, around 20% of them singletons. As to this clonotype: Its antigen is not known.

CDR1 and CDR2 from the germline V gene are SGHTA and FQGNSA. The CDR3 runs 16 residues. V lost 5 bases to trimming and J lost 1 base; unmatched junction nucleotides: 7. General study results and limits: Day 15 to 85 contracting clones showed balanced CD4/CD8; day 15 to 37 expanders favored CD4+.

V usage is TRBV7-2 and J usage is TRBJ2-2, with 7 bases matching TRBD1. The sequence came from an adult woman who had mild COVID-19 (a few samples of this study predate the infection). Cell type and time point are not known. Sequences were obtained from PBMCs or a T cell subset sorted from them (not recorded which). CDR3: CASSLEGQLNTGELFF. For the CDR3, the DNA is TGTGCCAGCAGCCTCGAGGGACAGCTGAACACCGGGGAGCTGTTTTTT.